This T cell receptor (beta chain) was sequenced for a study of PD-1 blockade in classical Hodgkin lymphoma (dated by TCRdb to 2018 to 2020). About the investigation overall: Nivolumab dosing was 3 mg/kg intravenously every 2 weeks, continuing until either disease progression or unacceptable toxicity. A peripheral blood immune signature of response to PD-1 blockade in classical Hodgkin lymphoma was defined using TCR beta sequencing and CyTOF.

V lost 3 bases and J lost 1 base, and the count of bases not matched to a germline gene is 7. Taken from the germline V gene (reference sequence), the CDR1 and CDR2 loops are SGHNT and YYREEE. CDR3 length: 15 amino acids, cysteine to phenylalanine. The DNA shown is the 45-base CDR3, in frame from base 1. The Qiagen DNeasy kit was used to extract genomic DNA from unsorted PBMCs and from the negatively selected CD4+ and CD8+ fractions. TCR beta CDR3 regions were subjected to amplification by immunoSEQ multiplex PCR with primers that anneal to V and J segments. A synthetic immune receptor repertoire was used to minimize amplification bias, and any residual bias was removed computationally once sequencing was done. In the original analysis: Custom Python scripts were used to quantify repertoire diversity as the Shannon entropy index. Unsorted, CD4+ and CD8+ repertoires were analyzed separately, except for combined analyses in which CD4+ and CD8+ sequences were merged in silico. Clonal expansion was defined as at least a 2-fold frequency increase after treatment relative to C1D1, with a pseudocount of 0.5 for undetected baseline clones. Singleton clones were defined as clones with 0 or 1 copy at C1D1, and non-singleton clones were defined as clones with 2 or more copies. Clones expanded in unsorted samples were annotated as CD4+, CD8+ or unknown by matching protein sequences in sorted samples from the same patient. Wilcoxon tests on paired samples were used to test diversity changes from C1D1 to C4D1. TCRdb took this table from immuneACCESS and kept in-frame rearrangements with V and J called. Such tables lack part of the clones; where checked against another copy, unresolved V genes explain under half of the gap, and the rest is unexplained. V, J and clone size reflect that table, while D and trimming were determined from the DNA. The sample includes 70,000 or so clones, with over 55% observed a single time. Together, the top ten hold less than 9.5% of the sample.

Details on this clone: Its binding antigen is unknown. No per-base quality is available; no much larger clone lies one base away.

Sample time point, as interpreted from the label and publication: cycle 2 day 1 (C2D1) of nivolumab. Relapse after autologous stem cell transplantation had occurred in all trial patients, and cohorts A, B and C were distinguished by prior brentuximab vedotin exposure. A total of over 55 patients with relapsed/refractory classical Hodgkin lymphoma made up the trial cohort, and each patient's best overall response was complete response, partial response or progressive disease. In the multi-cohort phase II CheckMate 205 trial, trial patients received single-agent nivolumab. An independent review committee assessed best overall response by applying the 2007 International Working Group response criteria. Trial PBMCs were collected just before the start of nivolumab (C1D1) and during therapy at cycle 2 day 1 and cycle 4 day 1. Peripheral blood was collected in 8 mL Vacutainer Cell Preparation Tubes, from which PBMCs were isolated by centrifugation and then cryopreserved.

Here is what the overall study found, with its caveats: Among trial patients, those achieving complete response had baseline diversity similar to that of newly diagnosed patients, while diversity was significantly lower in partial responders and progressors. Only a single clinical trial cohort was studied, and what caused the repertoire differences, possibly disease activity or prior therapy, remained undefined. Baseline TCR diversity was reported to be lower in newly diagnosed patients than in healthy donors and to be lower still in relapsed/refractory patients. By C4D1, a significant rise was seen in CD4+ TCR diversity but not in CD8+ TCR diversity (p=0.0027 vs p=0.16), and the rise was most apparent among complete responders (p=0.02). Diversity was lower in patients who began nivolumab less than 1 year after ASCT, so these patients were left out of later analyses to avoid confounding by immune reconstitution.

The chain links TRBV5-4 with TRBJ2-7, and TRBD1 matches 7 of the central bases. The starting material was peripheral blood mononuclear cells (PBMCs), obtained before the second cycle of nivolumab. The clonotype originates from a human donor with classical Hodgkin lymphoma. The DNA is TGTGCCAGCAGCTACCACAGGGGTCGATCCTACGAGCAGTACTTC. It translates as CASSYHRGRSYEQYF.